This T cell receptor (beta chain) was captured in a study of metastatic and nonmetastatic thyroid tumors. TCRdb reanalyzed the PCR reads with MiXCR. The table has 30,000 to 45,000 clones, approximately 30% seen once; the top ten hold roughly a tenth. The CDR3 sequence is 15 residues long. CDR1 is SGHNT and CDR2 is YYREEE in the germline V gene (reference sequence). Deletions cut 4 bases from V and 0 bases from J, with 11 bases between. Prior to thyroid surgery, none of the patients had received any treatment. This clone was seen repeatedly, ten times or more. The chain employs TRBV5-4 and TRBJ2-1; D gene ambiguous. Input material: blood. This TCR derives from a male donor with papillary thyroid cancer or a benign thyroid nodule (not recorded which). Some clones in this sample may be carry-over from other donors' samples. The CDR3 region is CASSRYRSSYNEQFF. The CDR3 region has the DNA TGTGCCAGCAGCCGGTACCGTAGCTCCTACAATGAGCAGTTCTTC.